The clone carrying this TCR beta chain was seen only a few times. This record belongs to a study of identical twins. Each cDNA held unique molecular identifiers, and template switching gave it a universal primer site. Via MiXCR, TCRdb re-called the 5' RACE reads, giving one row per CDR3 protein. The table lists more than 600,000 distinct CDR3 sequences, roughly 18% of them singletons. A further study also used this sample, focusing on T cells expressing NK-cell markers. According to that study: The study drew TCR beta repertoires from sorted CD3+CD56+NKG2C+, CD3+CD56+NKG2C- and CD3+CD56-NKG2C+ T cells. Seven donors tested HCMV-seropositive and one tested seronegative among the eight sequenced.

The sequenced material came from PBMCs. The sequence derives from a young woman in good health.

CDR3 nucleotides: TGTGCTAGTGGGTTGTCAGGTCGTAATTCACCCCTCCACTTT. Translated: CASGLSGRNSPLHF. J is TRBJ1-6 and V is TRBV12-5, with D unclear. CDR1 is LGHNT and CDR2 is FRNRAP in the germline V gene. This CDR3 has 14 amino acids. V was clipped by 6 bases and J by 6 bases, with 12 bases between them.